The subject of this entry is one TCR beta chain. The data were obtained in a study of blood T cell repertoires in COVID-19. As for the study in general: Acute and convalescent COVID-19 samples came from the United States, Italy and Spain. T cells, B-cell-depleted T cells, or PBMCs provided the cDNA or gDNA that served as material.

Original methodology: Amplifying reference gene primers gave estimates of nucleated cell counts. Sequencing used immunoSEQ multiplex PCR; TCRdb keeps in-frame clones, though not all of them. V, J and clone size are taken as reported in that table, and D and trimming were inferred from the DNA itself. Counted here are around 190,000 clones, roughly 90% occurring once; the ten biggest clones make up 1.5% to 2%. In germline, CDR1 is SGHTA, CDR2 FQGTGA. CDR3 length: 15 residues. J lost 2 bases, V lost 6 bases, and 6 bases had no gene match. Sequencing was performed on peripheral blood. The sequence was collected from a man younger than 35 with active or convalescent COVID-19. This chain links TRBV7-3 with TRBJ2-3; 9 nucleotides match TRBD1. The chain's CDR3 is CASSRTGVDTDTQYF. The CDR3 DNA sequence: TGTGCCAGCAGTCGGACAGGGGTCGACACAGATACGCAGTATTTT.